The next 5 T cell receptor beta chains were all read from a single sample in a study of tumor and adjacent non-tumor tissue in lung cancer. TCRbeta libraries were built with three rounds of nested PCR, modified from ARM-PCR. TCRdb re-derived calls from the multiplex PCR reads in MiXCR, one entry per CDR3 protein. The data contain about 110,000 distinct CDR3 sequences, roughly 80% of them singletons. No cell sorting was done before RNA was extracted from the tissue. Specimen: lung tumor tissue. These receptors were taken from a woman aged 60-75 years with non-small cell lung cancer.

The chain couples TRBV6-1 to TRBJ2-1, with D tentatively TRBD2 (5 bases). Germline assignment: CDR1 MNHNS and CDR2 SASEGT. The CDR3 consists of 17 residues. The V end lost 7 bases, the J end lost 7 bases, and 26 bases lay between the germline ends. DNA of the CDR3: TGTGCCAGCAACACCCCCCCGGCAGCGGTGAAGAAGAATGAGCAGTTCTTC. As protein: CASNTPPAAVKKNEQFF.

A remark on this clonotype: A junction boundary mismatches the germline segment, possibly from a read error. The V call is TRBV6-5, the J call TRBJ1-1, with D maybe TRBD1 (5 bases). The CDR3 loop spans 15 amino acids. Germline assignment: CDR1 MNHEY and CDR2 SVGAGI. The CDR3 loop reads CASSYFMAGNTEASF. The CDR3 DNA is TGTGCCAGCAGTTACTTCATGGCAGGGAACACTGAAGCTTCCTTT.

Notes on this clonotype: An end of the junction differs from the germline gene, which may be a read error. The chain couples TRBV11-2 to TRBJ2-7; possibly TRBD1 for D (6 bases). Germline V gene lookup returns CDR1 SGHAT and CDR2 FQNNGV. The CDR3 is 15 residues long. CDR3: CASSLNGQSSYEQYF. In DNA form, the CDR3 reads TGTGCCAGTAGCTTAAATGGACAGTCGTCCTACGAGCAATACTTC.

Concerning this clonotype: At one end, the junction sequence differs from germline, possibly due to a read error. CDR3 sequence reads: CASSLELTSGSQNEQFF. The CDR3 DNA reads as TGCGCCAGCAGCTTAGAGTTGACTAGTGGGAGCCAGAATGAACAGTTCTTC. The V and J genes are TRBV11-3 and TRBJ2-1, with D possibly matching TRBD2 (6 bases). The germline V gene encodes CDR1 SGHNT and CDR2 YENEEA. CDR3 length: 17 residues.

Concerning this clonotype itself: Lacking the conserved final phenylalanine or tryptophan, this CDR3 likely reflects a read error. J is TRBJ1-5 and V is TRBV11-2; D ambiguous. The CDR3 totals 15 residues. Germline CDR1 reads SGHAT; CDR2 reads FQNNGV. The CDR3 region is CASSLDPSGNQPQHC. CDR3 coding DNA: TGTGCCAGCAGCTTAGATCCATCAGGTAATCAGCCTCAGCATTGT.